The sequence of this T cell receptor beta chain was determined in a study of OX40 agonist ivuxolimab in advanced cancers. Repertoires were generated with immunoSEQ multiplex PCR, while TCRdb's copy carries only in-frame clones and drops some. Of roughly 90,000 clones in the sample, about 83% are singletons; the top ten hold roughly 1.4%. Material: CD4+ or CD8+ T cells sorted from blood, obtained in a trial of the OX40 agonist ivuxolimab. The receptor was derived from an adult with an advanced solid tumor such as melanoma, head and neck, liver or kidney cancer.

The CDR3 coding sequence is TGTGCCAGTCGGCACAGGGGGACTAATGAAAAACTGTTTTTT. It yields the protein CASRHRGTNEKLFF. J is TRBJ1-4 and V is TRBV19; 8 bases are a match to TRBD1. In germline, CDR1 is LNHDA, CDR2 SQIVND (reference sequence). CDR3 length: 14 amino acids. After removal of 8 bases from V and 2 bases from J, the junction contained 4 bases not matched to a gene.